The entry below gives a single T cell receptor (beta chain) sequence along with its context. The antigen this receptor binds is unknown. Nothing much larger sits one base from this clone, and base qualities are not available. This entry is derived from a study of blood T cell repertoires in COVID-19 (dated by TCRdb to the early 2020s). About the full investigation: Collaborator samples came from the United States, Italy and Spain and covered acute and convalescent phases of COVID-19. The prospective study material was composed of cDNA or gDNA derived from T cells, B-cell-depleted T cells, or PBMCs. Subjects who had been exposed to COVID-19, were actively infected with it, or had recovered from it provided the deeply sampled blood TCRbeta repertoires that made up the dataset. The repertoires were made available in a free public database intended to serve as a resource for research on the immune response to SARS-CoV-2. The samples were drawn from two sources: the first 160 participants of the ongoing ImmuneRACE study, and fewer than 1,500 subjects contributed by 6 global collaborators. The sample metadata nearly always contained a de-identified subject ID, COVID-19 status, age in years and sex. Where available, HLA class I and class II types were taken from metadata supplied by the sample provider and were not determined by assay-based typing.

TCRbeta CDR3 regions were amplified from genomic DNA by means of the immunoSEQ Assay, a bias-controlled multiplex PCR. In the source study's methods: The number of nucleated cells in each sample was estimated from the amplification of reference gene primers within the assay. To quantify the absolute abundance of each unique TCRbeta CDR3 rearrangement, sequence reads were collapsed and filtered. Productive Simpson clonality was computed per sample as the square root of Simpson's diversity index over productive rearrangements. TCRdb carries this immuneACCESS record with in-frame sequences only. Its versions omit some clonotypes, under half of them owing to an unresolved V gene in the studies checked, with the rest unexplained. V and J calls and clone size follow that table, whereas D and trimming were derived from the DNA. The sample table shows approximately 280,000 clones, and approximately 83% are seen once. Over 2% of the sample is in the top ten clones.

Samples from volunteer blood donors who had recovered from COVID-19 were contributed by a second Seattle source. Whole blood was collected in K2EDTA tubes by collaborating institutions according to the institutions' own protocols. For TCRbeta analysis, collaborator samples were shipped as frozen whole blood, as isolated PBMCs, or as DNA extracted from either sample type. Taken from the germline V gene, the CDR1 and CDR2 loops are MDHEN and SYDVKM. The junction carries 11 bases between V and J, which are trimmed by 3 bases and 5 bases respectively. There are 14 amino acids in the CDR3, from cysteine to phenylalanine inclusive. Only the CDR3 DNA is retained, 42 bases long and in frame from the first base. Study-level results and caveats: The amount of clinical and demographic metadata varied by source and participant and was provided uncurated.

Recombination linked TRBV28 to TRBJ2-1; TRBD1 is a weak D gene call, 6 bases matching. The clonotype comes from a woman aged 25 to 39 who had recovered from COVID-19. Source material: peripheral blood. The nucleotide sequence is TGTGCCAGCAGTTTGAGGGACAAAGACAATGAGCAGTTCTTC. Translated, it gives CASSLRDKDNEQFF.